A single sample gave rise to the 5 T cell receptor beta chains below, sequenced in a study of T cells after yellow fever vaccination. MiXCR was run by TCRdb on the 5' RACE reads, yielding one entry per CDR3 protein. The data show about 400,000 distinct CDR3 sequences, roughly 6.2% seen once. Sequenced material: PBMCs, taken 5 days after the yellow fever booster vaccination. Receptors were obtained from a man aged 30-40 years who received the YFV17D yellow fever vaccine.

This clonotype appeared many times. The chain is built from TRBV29-1 and TRBJ2-1; D unclear. From germline, CDR1 is SQVTM and CDR2 ANQGSEA. Trimming removed 4 bases at V and 4 bases at J, with 5 bases between. CDR3 length equals 11 residues. The CDR3 DNA reads TGCAGCGTTGGTTCGTACAATGAGCAGTTCTTC. Encoded protein: CSVGSYNEQFF.

The table lists this clonotype with many counts. The rearrangement links TRBV7-2 to TRBJ2-5; D may be TRBD1 (5 bases). Germline V lookup: CDR1 SGHTA, CDR2 FQGNSA. The CDR3 sequence is 12 residues long. V was clipped by 1 base and J by 11 bases, with 11 bases between them. The CDR3 region has the DNA TGTGCCAGCAGCTTAGGGCAGGGTCCTCAGTACTTC. As protein: CASSLGQGPQYF.

This clonotype was found a few times. The chain couples TRBV7-8 to TRBJ1-5; the D gene is possibly TRBD1 (5 bases). The length of the CDR3 is 15 residues. Trimming removed 5 bases at V and 3 bases at J, with 14 bases between. Germline V CDR1 and CDR2: SGHVS, FQNEAQ. Written as DNA, the CDR3 is TGTGCCAGCAGCCCAGTCGGGACGGACAATCAGCCCCAGCATTTT. It translates to CASSPVGTDNQPQHF.

This clonotype was counted only a few times. The chain is built from TRBV7-6 and TRBJ2-7; the D is unclear. CDR1 and CDR2 (germline): SGHVS, FNYEAQ. The CDR3 has 15 residues. V lost 2 bases to trimming and J lost 2 bases, with 13 bases between them. The DNA for the CDR3 is TGTGCCAGCAGCTTAAGTCCGGCGACAACCTACGAGCAGTACTTC. This encodes CASSLSPATTYEQYF.

As concerns this clonotype: The final CDR3 position lacks the conserved phenylalanine or tryptophan, pointing to a likely read error. V is TRBV25-1 and J is TRBJ2-1; 7 bases align to TRBD2. This CDR3 has 13 amino acids. Germline V gene sequence: CDR1 MGHDK, CDR2 SYGVNS. Unmatched junction bases numbered 6, after V lost 4 bases and J lost 9 bases. The CDR3 DNA sequence: TGTGCCAGCAGTGTCGCGGGAGCAGTTGAGCAGTTCTAC. It is translated as CASSVAGAVEQFY.